The 19 T cell receptor beta chains below were found in one sample sequenced in a study of lymphopenia after photon versus proton radiotherapy. TCRdb's table, derived via immunoSEQ multiplex PCR, lists solely in-frame clones and lacks some. Here the sample spans some 76,000 clones, less than 95% being singletons. The sequenced sample was peripheral blood, obtained from a patient treated with photon-based radiotherapy. Receptor source: a woman aged 40 to 50 with cholangiocarcinoma.

This clone showed up just once. The rearrangement joins TRBV2 to TRBJ1-1; TRBD1 matches at 7 bases. This CDR3 region has 14 residues. V shed 7 bases, J shed 1 base, and the junction held 6 bases outside the gene matches. CDR1 SNHLY and CDR2 FYNNEI come from the germline V gene. DNA for the CDR3: TGTGCCAGCATCCCGAGGGGGCGGAACACTGAAGCTTTCTTT. This encodes CASIPRGRNTEAFF.

The rearrangement joins TRBV6-1 to TRBJ2-2; TRBD2 is a possible D gene (6 bases). Trimming cost V 5 bases and J 3 bases, with 13 bases left between them. Germline CDR1 and CDR2: MNHNS and SASEGT. There are 15 residues in the CDR3. The CDR3 DNA reads TGTGCCAGCAGTCACGGGGGATTTGACACCGGGGAGCTGTTTTTT. It encodes CASSHGGFDTGELFF.

This chain joins TRBV19 and TRBJ1-1; D ambiguous. Germline-derived CDR1 and CDR2 are LNHDA and SQIVND (reference sequence). V gave up 7 bases and J gave up 6 bases, with 18 bases separating them. There are 14 residues in the CDR3. CDR3 sequence (DNA): TGTGCCAGTATTGACGGGCCGGTTCGATCTGAAGCTTTCTTT. Protein product: CASIDGPVRSEAFF.

The chain links TRBV18 to TRBJ1-2; D is unresolved. This CDR3 has 11 amino acids. V was trimmed by 4 bases and J by 4 bases, leaving 4 bases between them. The V gene's germline CDR1 is KGHSH and CDR2 LQKENI. In nucleotides, the CDR3 is TGTGCCAGCTCACTACGCTATGGCTACACCTTC. Residues: CASSLRYGYTF.

This sequence joins TRBV5-6 and TRBJ2-7; 7 bases are shared with TRBD1. Trimming cost V 4 bases and J 3 bases; bases outside gene matches: 13. This CDR3 region has 16 residues. Germline V gene sequence: CDR1 SGHDT, CDR2 YYEEEE. The CDR3 DNA reads as TGTGCCAGCAGCCCGGGACAGCGATTATCTCTCTACGAGCAGTACTTC. It is translated as CASSPGQRLSLYEQYF.

The chain joins TRBV5-5 to TRBJ1-6; possibly TRBD1 for D (6 bases). Germline CDR1 reads SGHKS; CDR2 reads YYEKEE (reference sequence). The V gene lost 0 bases and the J gene lost 8 bases, with 12 bases spanning the gap. The CDR3 loop spans 15 amino acids. The CDR3 is CASSLAWGLDSPLHF. The DNA for the CDR3 is TGTGCCAGCAGCTTGGCGTGGGGGCTGGATTCACCCCTCCACTTT.

This sequence joins TRBV30 and TRBJ1-1; no clear D. The CDR3 sequence is 13 residues long. Germline lookup yields CDR1 GTSNPN and CDR2 SVGIG (reference sequence). Trimming removed 4 bases at V and 8 bases at J, with 17 bases between. This CDR3 is CAWNVLRGVEAFF. In nucleotides, the CDR3 is TGTGCCTGGAATGTTCTTAGAGGCGTGGAAGCTTTCTTT. Looking up the rest from reference TRBV30 and TRBJ1-1 gives the full variable domain: SQTIHQWPATLVQPVGSPLSLECTVEGTSNPNLYWYRQAAGRGLQLLFYSVGIGQISSEVPQNLSASRPQDRQFILSSKKLLLSDSGFYLCAWNVLRGVEAFFGQGTRLTVV.

This clone has just one count. The chain joins TRBV5-8 to TRBJ2-5, with 8 bases identical to TRBD1. V was pared by 3 bases and J by 2 bases, with 9 bases of the junction left unmatched. The CDR3 is 16 amino acids. Germline loops: CDR1 SGHTS, CDR2 YDEGEE. The CDR3 nucleotides read TGTGCCAGCAGCTCCCCACGACAGGGGCGTCAAGAGACCCAGTACTTC. Protein: CASSSPRQGRQETQYF. Together with reference TRBV5-8 and TRBJ2-5, the CDR3 gives the full variable domain: EAGVTQSPTHLIKTRGQQATLRCSPISGHTSVYWYQQALGLGLQFLLWYDEGEERNRGNFPPRFSGRQFPNYSSELNVNALELEDSALYLCASSSPRQGRQETQYFGPGTRLLVL.

This chain links TRBV5-8 with TRBJ2-5, with D uncertain. This CDR3 is 14 amino acids long. Germline-derived CDR1 and CDR2 are SGHTS and YDEGEE. V gave up 4 bases and J gave up 2 bases, with 12 bases separating them. CDR3 coding DNA: TGTGCCAGCAGCCCCGACACCACGCAAGAGACCCAGTACTTC. Protein sequence: CASSPDTTQETQYF.

The chain recombines TRBV11-2 with TRBJ2-2, with D possibly being TRBD1 or TRBD2 (5 bases each). Germline V lookup: CDR1 SGHAT, CDR2 FQNNGV. There are 17 residues in the CDR3. Trimming shortened V by 3 bases and J by 6 bases, and 20 bases separated the two germline ends. CDR3 nucleotide sequence: TGTGCCAGCAGCTTTGAGGGACGTTTAACGGATCCCGGGGAGCTGTTTTTT. This sequence encodes CASSFEGRLTDPGELFF.

The chain links TRBV4-3 to TRBJ1-1; TRBD1 matches at 7 bases. V was pared by 1 base and J by 4 bases, with 6 bases of the junction left unmatched. CDR1 is LGHNA, CDR2 YSLEER, per germline. The CDR3 runs 15 residues. The CDR3 loop reads CASSQGLGGGTEAFF. For the CDR3, the DNA is TGCGCCAGCAGCCAAGGATTAGGGGGCGGCACTGAAGCTTTCTTT.

The V and J genes are TRBV29-1 and TRBJ2-3, with no clear D. This CDR3 region has 15 residues. The germline gives CDR1 SQVTM, CDR2 ANQGSEA. The germline V and J ends were trimmed by 2 bases and 2 bases, with 14 bases remaining between them. The chain's CDR3 is CSVESPAFFTDTQYF. Here the CDR3 DNA reads TGCAGCGTTGAAAGCCCGGCCTTTTTCACAGATACGCAGTATTTT.

V and J are TRBV28 and TRBJ2-1; no clear D gene. Germline assignment: CDR1 MDHEN and CDR2 SYDVKM. The CDR3 is 17 residues long. The V and J ends lost 5 bases and 4 bases respectively, with 21 bases between them. The CDR3 DNA is TGTGCCAGCAGTCATACACTTGGCAAAAAGCGTTACAATGAGCAGTTCTTC. Amino acids: CASSHTLGKKRYNEQFF. Supplemented by reference TRBV28 and TRBJ2-1, the full variable domain reads DVKVTQSSRYLVKRTGEKVFLECVQDMDHENMFWYRQDPGLGLRLIYFSYDVKMKEKGDIPEGYSVSREKKERFSLILESASTNQTSMYLCASSHTLGKKRYNEQFFGPGTRLTVL.

V and J are TRBV30 and TRBJ1-6; D uncertain. Per germline, CDR1 GTSNPN and CDR2 SVGIG (reference sequence). Trimming left V 1 base short and J 0 bases short, with 13 bases between. This CDR3 has 17 residues. The CDR3 sequence is CAWSARGVSSYNSPLHF. Here the CDR3 DNA reads TGTGCCTGGAGTGCCCGAGGCGTCAGCTCCTATAATTCACCCCTCCACTTT.

The V call is TRBV27, the J call TRBJ1-5; D unclear. Looked up from germline, CDR1 is MNHEY and CDR2 is SMNVEV (reference sequence). The CDR3 has 15 amino acids. V lost 3 bases and J 2 bases, leaving 11 bases between the germline ends. The CDR3 region is CASSFQGRGNQPQHF. CDR3 nucleotides: TGTGCCAGCAGTTTTCAAGGTAGGGGCAATCAGCCCCAGCATTTT.

This chain joins TRBV10-3 and TRBJ1-1; D perhaps matches TRBD1 (6 bases). Trimming left V 3 bases short and J 0 bases short, with 11 bases between. Germline values: CDR1 ENHRY, CDR2 SYGVKD. The CDR3 runs 15 residues. The CDR3 loop reads CAISDRTALNTEAFF. CDR3 nucleotide sequence: TGTGCCATCAGTGATAGGACAGCTCTGAACACTGAAGCTTTCTTT.

The gene calls are TRBV18 and TRBJ1-1, with TRBD1 matching 9 bases. CDR1 and CDR2 (germline): KGHSH, LQKENI. The CDR3 is 15 amino acids. V lost 3 bases and J lost 5; bases outside the gene matches: 7. CDR3 residues: CASSPGTGRETEAFF. The CDR3 DNA follows: TGTGCCAGCTCACCTGGGACAGGGAGGGAAACTGAAGCTTTCTTT. Looking up the rest from reference TRBV18 and TRBJ1-1 gives the full variable domain: NAGVMQNPRHLVRRRGQEARLRCSPMKGHSHVYWYRQLPEEGLKFMVYLQKENIIDESGMPKERFSAEFPKEGPSILRIQQVVRGDSAAYFCASSPGTGRETEAFFGQGTRLTVV.

The V and J genes are TRBV5-1 and TRBJ2-7, with a weak D call TRBD1 (5 bases). This CDR3 is built from 13 residues. Germline assignment: CDR1 SGHRS and CDR2 YFSETQ. Trimming pared 3 bases from V and 3 bases from J, leaving 10 bases between. The CDR3 bases are TGCGCCAGCAGCTACAGACAGAGCTACGAGCAGTACTTC. Translating it yields CASSYRQSYEQYF.

This chain uses TRBV6-5 with TRBJ1-2; D is possibly TRBD1 (5 bases). V was cut by 4 bases and J by 8 bases, with 17 bases left in between. Germline V gene sequence: CDR1 MNHEY, CDR2 SVGAGI. The CDR3 is 14 amino acids. This CDR3 is CASSSRPRGSGYTF. The CDR3 DNA is TGTGCCAGCAGTTCCCGACCTCGGGGGTCGGGCTACACCTTC.